This T cell receptor (beta chain) was captured in a study of cytomegalovirus exposure and HLA in healthy donors. Broader study findings: For TCR beta chains, V- and J-gene trimming was later linked to a missense DCLRE1C variant. A later analysis showed HLA-associated TCR beta chains outstripping equally common others in clonal expansion. The majority of CMV-associated TCR beta chains were reported as apparently HLA-restricted in a later analysis.

This clone has only one observation. Its specificity is not known. Germline V gene lookup returns CDR1 LNHDA and CDR2 SQIVND (reference sequence). The CDR3 has 15 residues. The V segment lost 3 bases and the J segment 8 bases; nucleotides outside the gene matches: 9. Primers: 60 Vbeta forward and 13 Jbeta reverse. As originally analysed: Unique TCR beta chains numbered around 80 million in a later analysis, with roughly 10 million shared. TCRdb's copy holds only in-frame clones and misses some; the assay was immunoSEQ multiplex PCR. V and J calls and clone size follow that table, whereas D and trimming were derived from the DNA. The sample lists about 140,000 clones; over 65% were seen once.

V is TRBV19 and J is TRBJ2-4; 8 bases fit TRBD1. Sequencing was performed on PBMCs. This sequence was found in a young woman in good health and CMV-seronegative. The CDR3 is CASSIPTGDGDIQYF. The CDR3 DNA follows: TGTGCCAGTAGTATCCCGACAGGGGATGGGGACATTCAGTACTTC.